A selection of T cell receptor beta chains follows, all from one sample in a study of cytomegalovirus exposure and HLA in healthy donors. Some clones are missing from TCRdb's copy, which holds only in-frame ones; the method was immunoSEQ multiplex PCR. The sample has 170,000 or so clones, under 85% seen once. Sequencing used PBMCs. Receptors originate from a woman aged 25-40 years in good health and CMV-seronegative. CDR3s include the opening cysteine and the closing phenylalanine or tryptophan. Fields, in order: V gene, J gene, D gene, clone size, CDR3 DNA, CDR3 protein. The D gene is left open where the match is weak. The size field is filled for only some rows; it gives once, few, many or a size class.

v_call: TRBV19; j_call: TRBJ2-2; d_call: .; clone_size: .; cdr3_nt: TGTGCCAGTAGAACAGGGTCGGAGGTGGCCGGGGAGCTGTTTTTT; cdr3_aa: CASRTGSEVAGELFF
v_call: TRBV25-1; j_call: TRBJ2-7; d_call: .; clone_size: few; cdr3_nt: TGTGCCAGCAGTGTCCTAGGGGGAGCGGGGCTCCGGGAGCAGTACTTC; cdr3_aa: CASSVLGGAGLREQYF
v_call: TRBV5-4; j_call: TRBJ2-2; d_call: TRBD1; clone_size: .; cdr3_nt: TGTGCCAGCAGCCGGACAGGGGGCACCGGGGAGCTGTTTTTT; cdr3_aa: CASSRTGGTGELFF
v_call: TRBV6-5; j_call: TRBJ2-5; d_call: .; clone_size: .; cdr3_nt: TGTGCCACTACTAGGGGGTGGGAAGAGACCCAGTACTTC; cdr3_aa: CATTRGWEETQYF
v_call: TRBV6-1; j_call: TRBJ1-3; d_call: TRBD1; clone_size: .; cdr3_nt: TGTGCCAGCAGTGATAACGGCGGGACAGGGAACACCATATATTTT; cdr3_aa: CASSDNGGTGNTIYF
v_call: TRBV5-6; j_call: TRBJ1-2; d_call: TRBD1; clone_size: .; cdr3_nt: TGTGCCAGCAGCTTCGGGGACAGGGATGGCTACACCTTC; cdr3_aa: CASSFGDRDGYTF
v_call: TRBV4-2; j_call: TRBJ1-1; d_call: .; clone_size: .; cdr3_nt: TGTGCCAGCAGCCAGGAAACAAGGGGGATCCCAGCTTTCTTT; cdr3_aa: CASSQETRGIPAFF
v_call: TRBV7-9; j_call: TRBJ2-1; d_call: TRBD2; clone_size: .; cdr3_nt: TGTGCCAGCAGCTGGGGACTAGAATCCAATGAGCAGTTCTTC; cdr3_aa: CASSWGLESNEQFF
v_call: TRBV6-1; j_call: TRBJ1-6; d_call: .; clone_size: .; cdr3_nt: TGTGCCAGCAGTTCTCAGGGGTGGGCGAATTCACCCCTCCACTTT; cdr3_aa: CASSSQGWANSPLHF
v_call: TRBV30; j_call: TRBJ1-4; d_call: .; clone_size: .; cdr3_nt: TGTGCCTGGAGTCCCCAGATACTAAATGAAAAACTGTTTTTT; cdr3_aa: CAWSPQILNEKLFF
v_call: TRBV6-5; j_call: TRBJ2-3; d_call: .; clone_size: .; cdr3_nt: TGTGCCAGCAGTTACTCGACATCCCCCGGTCAAGATACGCAGTATTTT; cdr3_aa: CASSYSTSPGQDTQYF
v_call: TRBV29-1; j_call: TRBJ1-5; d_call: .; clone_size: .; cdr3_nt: TGCAGCGTTGGGACAGTGGAAAAGCCCCAGCATTTT; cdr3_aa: CSVGTVEKPQHF
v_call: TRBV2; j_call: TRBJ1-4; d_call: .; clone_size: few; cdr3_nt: TGTGCCAGCAGTGAATCAGGGGCGATTGAAAAACTGTTTTTT; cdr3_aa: CASSESGAIEKLFF
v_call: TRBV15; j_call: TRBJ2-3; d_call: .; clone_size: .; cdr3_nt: TGTGCCACCAGCAGAGCGGGGACAGATACGCAGTATTTT; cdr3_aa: CATSRAGTDTQYF
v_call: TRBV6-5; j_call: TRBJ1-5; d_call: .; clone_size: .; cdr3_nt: TGTGCCAGCAGCGCGCGGTACAATCAGCCCCAGCATTTT; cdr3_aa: CASSARYNQPQHF
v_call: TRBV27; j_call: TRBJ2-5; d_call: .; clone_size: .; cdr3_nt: TGTGCCAGCAGTCCGTGGGGCTACCAAGAGACCCAGTACTTC; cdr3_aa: CASSPWGYQETQYF